What follows are 3 T cell receptor beta chains derived from one specimen sequenced in a study of T cell changes during pregnancy in multiple sclerosis. Clones were sequenced by immunoSEQ multiplex PCR, and TCRdb holds only the in-frame ones, with some missing. This sample has tens of thousands of clones, with just over 90% found just once. The specimen comprised CD4+ T cells from peripheral blood mononuclear cells, sampled in the second trimester of pregnancy. Receptor source: a female donor with multiple sclerosis, enrolled in a pregnancy study.

The chain couples TRBV5-1 to TRBJ1-2, with D maybe TRBD1 (6 bases). CDR3 length equals 11 residues. Per the germline V gene, CDR1 is SGHRS and CDR2 is YFSETQ. V was pared by 2 bases and J by 7 bases, with 6 bases between. This CDR3 reads CASSLGGGYTF. In DNA, the CDR3 is TGCGCCAGCAGCTTAGGGGGTGGCTACACCTTC. The whole variable domain, remainder taken from reference TRBV5-1 and TRBJ1-2, is KAGVTQTPRYLIKTRGQQVTLSCSPISGHRSVSWYQQTPGQGLQFLFEYFSETQRNKGNFPGRFSGRQFSNSRSEMNVSTLELGDSALYLCASSLGGGYTFGSGTRLTVV.

The J gene is TRBJ2-1, the V gene TRBV6-6; 8 positions match TRBD2. The V and J ends lost 2 bases and 5 bases, in that order; junction bases with no gene match: 5. Germline CDR1 reads MNHNY; CDR2 reads SVGAGI (reference sequence). The CDR3 totals 15 residues. Here the CDR3 reads CASSYPSGLDNEQFF. The CDR3 DNA follows: TGTGCCAGCAGTTACCCTAGCGGGTTAGACAATGAGCAGTTCTTC.

The chain links TRBV14 to TRBJ2-1; D unclear. CDR1 is SGHDN, CDR2 FVKESK, per germline. The V end was cut by 2 bases, the J end by 7 bases, with 12 bases between. The CDR3 is 14 amino acids. CDR3 sequence: CASSQTDRSNEQFF. CDR3 in DNA: TGTGCCAGCAGCCAAACCGACCGGAGTAATGAGCAGTTCTTC.